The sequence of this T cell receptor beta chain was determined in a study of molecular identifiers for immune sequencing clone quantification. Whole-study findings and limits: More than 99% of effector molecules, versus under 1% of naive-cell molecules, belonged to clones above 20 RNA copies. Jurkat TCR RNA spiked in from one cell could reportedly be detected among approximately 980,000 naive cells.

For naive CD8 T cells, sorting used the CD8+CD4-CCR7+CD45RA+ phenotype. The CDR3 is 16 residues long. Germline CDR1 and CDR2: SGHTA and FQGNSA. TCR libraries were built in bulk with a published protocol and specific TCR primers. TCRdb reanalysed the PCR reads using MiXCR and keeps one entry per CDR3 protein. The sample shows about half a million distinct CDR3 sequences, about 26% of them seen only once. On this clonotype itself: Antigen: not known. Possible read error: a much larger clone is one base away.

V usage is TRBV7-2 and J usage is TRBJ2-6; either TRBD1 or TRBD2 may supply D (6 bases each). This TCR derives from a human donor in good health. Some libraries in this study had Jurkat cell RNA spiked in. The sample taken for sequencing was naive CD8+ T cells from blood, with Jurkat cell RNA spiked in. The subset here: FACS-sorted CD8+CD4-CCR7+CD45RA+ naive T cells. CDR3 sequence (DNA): TGTGCCAGCATCACAGGGAGGAGCTCTGGGGCCAACGTCCAGACTTTC. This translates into CASITGRSSGANVQTF.